These 5 T cell receptor beta chains share one sample of origin, sequenced in a study of early T cells in non-severe SARS-CoV-2 infection. Each CDR3 protein gets one entry after TCRdb re-called the 5' RACE reads with MiXCR. The sample includes 28,000 or so distinct CDR3 sequences, roughly 6.6% of them seen just once. What was sequenced was whole blood. Receptors were obtained from an adult who was a healthcare worker with PCR-confirmed SARS-CoV-2 infection or an uninfected control (not recorded which).

There are many counts of this clonotype. This chain links TRBV11-2 with TRBJ2-3; no firm D call. The CDR3 sequence is 13 residues long. CDR1 is SGHAT and CDR2 is FQNNGV in the germline V gene. V gave up 5 bases and J gave up 9 bases, with 15 bases separating them. The CDR3 nucleotides are TGTGCCAGCAGCCCGATTCAAAGAGGCACGCAGTATTTT. Its translation is CASSPIQRGTQYF.

This clonotype appeared many times. The V call is TRBV24-1, the J call TRBJ1-5, with a tentative D call TRBD1 (6 bases). The CDR3 covers 15 residues. CDR1 and CDR2 from the germline V gene are KGHDR and SFDVKD. V was shortened by 5 bases and J by 2 bases, with 12 bases between the two germline ends. The CDR3: CATSAHGGGNQPQHF. DNA of the CDR3: TGTGCCACCAGTGCCCACGGGGGCGGCAATCAGCCCCAGCATTTT.

Many counts were recorded for this clonotype. This chain links TRBV6-1 with TRBJ2-1, with 11 positions matching TRBD2. The germline gives CDR1 MNHNS, CDR2 SASEGT. J gave up 4 bases and V 10 bases, and 12 bases lay outside the gene matches. The CDR3 consists of 16 residues. The CDR3 sequence: CATLGLGLAVYNEQFF. In DNA, the CDR3 is TGTGCCACCCTAGGGTTGGGACTAGCGGTGTACAATGAGCAGTTCTTC.

This clonotype has ten or more counts. The gene calls are TRBV2 and TRBJ2-1; D gene ambiguous. Germline CDR1 and CDR2: SNHLY and FYNNEI. The CDR3 has 15 residues. V was cut by 6 bases and J by 3 bases, with 15 bases left in between. The CDR3 is CASSALFARYNEQFF. CDR3 sequence (DNA): TGTGCCAGCAGCGCCCTCTTTGCGCGCTACAATGAGCAGTTCTTC.

This clonotype has ten or more counts. The chain combines TRBV2 with TRBJ2-7; D is possibly TRBD1 (6 bases). Germline CDR1 and CDR2: SNHLY and FYNNEI. The CDR3 spans 13 residues. Trimming stripped 10 bases from V and 0 bases from J, with 13 bases between. CDR3 sequence: CAITRTDSYEQYF. The CDR3 DNA reads TGTGCCATCACAAGGACAGACTCCTACGAGCAGTACTTC.